The present entry profiles one TCR beta chain with its context. Antigen: not known. This CDR3 has 13 residues. The germline gives CDR1 GTSNPN, CDR2 SVGIG (reference sequence). Trimming took 0 bases from V and 11 from J, leaving 14 bases between them. TCRdb keeps only in-frame clones here, not all; method: immunoSEQ multiplex PCR. Of around 91,000 clones listed, roughly 90% were seen once; the top ten hold 15%. These data belong to a study of T cells in localized non-small cell lung cancer. Overall study results and limits: Uninvolved adjacent lung, not tumor, had the highest T cell clonality. A median of about 54 of the top 100 tumor clones appeared in adjacent lung, which was paired and uninvolved. Tumor samples were not multi-region, leaving intratumor heterogeneity unexcluded.

Sequencing used peripheral blood, obtained before any cancer treatment. The TCR sequence derives from a man between 40 and 75 years old with stage I squamous cell lung carcinoma. The J gene is TRBJ1-5, the V gene TRBV30, with D possibly being TRBD1 (6 bases). The CDR3 here is CAWSVQGLGTQHF. The CDR3 nucleotides read TGTGCCTGGAGTGTACAGGGACTAGGGACCCAGCATTTT.